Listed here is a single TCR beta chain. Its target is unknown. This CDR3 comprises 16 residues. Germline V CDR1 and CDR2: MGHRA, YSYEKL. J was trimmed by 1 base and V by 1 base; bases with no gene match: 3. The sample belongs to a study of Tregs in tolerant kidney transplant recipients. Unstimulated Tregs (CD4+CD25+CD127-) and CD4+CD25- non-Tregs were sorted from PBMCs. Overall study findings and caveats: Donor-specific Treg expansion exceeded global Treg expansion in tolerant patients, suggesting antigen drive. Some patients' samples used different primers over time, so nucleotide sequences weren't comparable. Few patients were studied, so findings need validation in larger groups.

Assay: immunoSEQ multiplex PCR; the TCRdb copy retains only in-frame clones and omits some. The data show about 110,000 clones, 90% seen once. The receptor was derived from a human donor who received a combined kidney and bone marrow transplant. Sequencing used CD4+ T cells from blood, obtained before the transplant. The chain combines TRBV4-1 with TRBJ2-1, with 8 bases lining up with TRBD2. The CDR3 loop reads CASSQAGTRSYNEQFF. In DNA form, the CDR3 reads TGCGCCAGCAGCCAAGCCGGGACTAGGTCCTACAATGAGCAGTTCTTC.